This record concerns one T cell receptor beta chain sequence. Its antigen remains undetermined. The sample was run on an Illumina HiSeq 2000. The TCR beta cDNA libraries were made using 5'RACE template switching, a step that added both a universal primer site and unique molecular identifiers. Priming for cDNA synthesis came from the TCR beta constant segment, and two successive PCR amplification steps followed. In the original analysis: MIGEC was used to demultiplex reads and group the reads by UMI, and MiTCR was used to assemble and quantify clonotypes. To exclude erroneous sequences, only TCR cDNA sequences supported by at least two reads were retained. Downstream repertoire analysis used the tcR package, and clonotypes were matched across fractions by CDR3 nucleotide sequence plus V segment. VDJmatch was used to annotate antigen specificity against VDJdb, with one amino acid substitution allowed in CDR3. One entry per CDR3 protein sequence results from the TCRdb reprocessing of the reads, with DNA left out. Here the V and J calls rest on TCRdb's processing, not on the authors' analysis. In this sample's table one finds about 260,000 distinct CDR3 sequences. The ten largest clonotypes hold about 0.4% of the sample.

The CDR3 numbers 17 residues from cysteine through phenylalanine. DNA is not recorded here. In the germline V gene, CDR1 corresponds to SGHRS and CDR2 to YFSETQ. To determine HCMV serostatus, a commercial ELISA kit was used to detect HCMV-specific IgG in serum. Ficoll density gradient centrifugation was used to isolate peripheral blood mononuclear cells from blood. The data were obtained in a study of T cells expressing NK-cell markers (dated by TCRdb to 2020 to 2021). Regarding the research as a whole: Three sorted T-cell subsets (CD3+CD56+NKG2C+, CD3+CD56+NKG2C- and CD3+CD56-NKG2C+) from about 8 donors had their TCR beta-chain repertoires profiled. The study sequenced eight donors, all healthy volunteers chosen at random: three men and five women. Seven of the eight sequenced donors were HCMV-seropositive and one was HCMV-seronegative. Sequencing of the libraries produced 2 x 150 bp reads on Illumina HiSeq 2000/2500, MiSeq or NextSeq. The study at large found these results: Whether the expanded NKG2C-expressing T cell clones were specific for HCMV antigens remained unclear. Those dominant clonotypes were again the most abundant among CD3+CD56-NKG2C+ cells in a few donors, at about 28.3-60.1%. In several donors, the dominant CD3+CD56+NKG2C+ clonotypes were found to rank among the top 10 CD8+ clonotypes and to make up 1.0-7.0% of CD8+ T cells.

Sequencing was performed on blood T cells: a sorted CD56 or NKG2C T cell subset, CD4+ or CD8+ T cells, or bulk PBMC T cells (not recorded which). The sequence was collected from a man between 18 and 35 years old in good health. Donor details come from another sample of the same person, matched by shared clones. Here the chain combines TRBV5-1 and TRBJ2-2. The CDR3 in this case is CASSLIGTVQNTGELFF.